This TCR beta chain derives from a study of control samples from healthy donors and cancer patients (TCRdb year 2020). The library came from the immunoSEQ multiplex PCR assay. TCRdb holds this immuneACCESS table with in-frame rearrangements only. Some clones are missing; in checked studies, unresolved V genes explain under half, and the rest has no known cause. The table for this sample lists 150,000 to 200,000 clones; over 85% of them were counted only once. The top ten constitute 1.2% to 1.5% of the sample. As concerns this clone: It lacks a known antigen. Within one base of it there is no much larger clone, and no base qualities were kept.

Ends trimmed: V by 1 base, J by 5 bases; bases unmatched to a gene: 7. Counted from cysteine to phenylalanine, this CDR3 has 17 amino acids. The DNA shown is the 51-base CDR3, in frame from base 1. The germline V gene gives CDR1 as MGHRA and CDR2 as YSYEKL. The chain employs TRBV4-1 and TRBJ1-6; 8 central bases correspond to TRBD1. The source of this sequence is a man aged 30-40 years in good health. The source material was blood. The sequence in DNA is TGCGCCAGCAGCCAAGCGGACAGGGCTAGCGATAATTCACCCCTCCACTTT. Its translation is CASSQADRASDNSPLHF.